This T cell receptor (beta chain) was captured in a study of T-cell memory formation after mild COVID-19 (dated by TCRdb to the early 2020s). With respect to the entire study: TCR sequence clusters from the two donors were found to be largely donor specific. Longitudinal TCRalpha and TCRbeta repertoire sequencing tracked T-cell clones expanding and contracting after mild COVID-19 in two donors. The cohort was made up of two young adult volunteers, one female and one male, who were previously healthy. Study-wide conclusions, independent of this receptor: Only a couple of mild cases were covered by the study, and larger cohorts that include severe cases with pre-infection samples were considered necessary. Some responding clones were detected in pre-infection memory, which suggested that pre-existing cross-reactive memory T cells had joined the SARS-CoV-2 response. Clones contracting from day 15 to 85 had balanced CD4/CD8 phenotypes, while a second wave expanding from day 15 to 37 was biased towards CD4+. SARS-CoV-2 specificity was not confirmed for the second-wave clones peaking on day 37. Contracting CD4+ clones were located mainly in the CM and EM memory subsets, whereas CD8+ clones were found to be enriched in EMRA.

This clonotype was counted a few times. The antigen it binds to is not known. Base quality data are lacking; no much larger clone is found one base away. Reads for this sample came from an Illumina NovaSeq 6000. Using 5'RACE with constant-segment primers, TCRalpha and TCRbeta cDNA libraries were constructed, with sample barcodes and unique molecular identifiers added in the process. Trizol reagent was used to extract RNA from every sample. The libraries were amplified in two PCR steps, and the second step added a second sample barcode and Illumina TruSeq adapters. Libraries were sequenced on an Illumina NovaSeq with 2 x 150 bp paired-end reads. On the authors' methods: Reads were demultiplexed and collapsed into UMI-guided consensus sequences with migec v1.2.7. Using mixcr v2.1.11, UMI consensuses were aligned to TRA and TRB V and J templates and then assembled into clonotypes. A clonotype was counted as expanded or contracted only when both edgeR and NoisET called the clonotype significant, with the noise models trained on biological replicates. For edgeR calls, a false discovery rate-adjusted p below 0.01 and a log2 fold-change threshold of 1 were applied. As an exploratory analysis of dynamics, PCA with hierarchical clustering was applied to max-normalized trajectories of the 1000 most abundant clonotypes. Each responding clone was given a CD4 or CD8 phenotype based on the CD4+ and CD8+ repertoires, which had been sequenced separately. Using fastp trimming at Q25 and MiXCR clonotype assembly, TCRdb reanalyzed the public sequencing data and kept in-frame beta chains. Each entry is one CDR3 protein sequence, shown with its most common DNA and genes. TCRdb, rather than the study authors, made the V and J calls. Present in this sample are approximately 350,000 distinct CDR3 sequences, 10% to 15% of which were seen just once. 20% to 25% of the sample lies in the top ten.

Via the germline V gene (reference sequence), CDR1 is DFQATT and CDR2 SNEGSKA. Germline trimming: 4 bases from V, 10 bases from J; junction bases outside gene matches: 7. From the cysteine up to the phenylalanine, the CDR3 has a length of 14 residues. Only the CDR3 region is kept as DNA, spanning 42 bases read in frame from base 1. Ficoll-Paque density gradient centrifugation was the method used to isolate PBMCs. The sequence was obtained from a man between 18 and 35 years old who had mild COVID-19 (a few samples of this study predate the infection). The sample titles of this study are shuffled in the database, so cell type and time point are left out; the donor was told from shared clones. The V gene is TRBV20-1 and the J gene is TRBJ2-3; a stretch of 14 junction bases matches TRBD2. The sample was PBMCs or a T cell subset sorted from them (not recorded which). The CDR3 amino acid sequence is: CSAMTSGGVNAQYF. Here is the DNA: TGCAGTGCTATGACTAGCGGGGGGGTAAATGCGCAGTATTTT.